Shown below are 2 T cell receptor beta chains from a single sample sequenced in a study of Ad26.COV2.S vaccination and SARS-CoV-2 variants. The repertoire was sequenced with immunoSEQ multiplex PCR; TCRdb's copy has only in-frame clones and lacks some. The sample gives about 390,000 clones, roughly nine tenths of which show up once; roughly 3.5% is in the top ten. The treatment here: some 19 received Ad26.COV2.S at low or high dose, single or two shots; several received placebo; per-sample allocation not given. Samples came from day 63 after the first vaccine or placebo injection. The material sequenced was peripheral blood, taken in a trial of Ad26.COV2.S vaccine versus placebo. These receptors were obtained from a person between 18 and 59 years old who received the Ad26.COV2.S COVID-19 vaccine or a placebo.

The CDR3 is CASALRQEAFF. The CDR3 DNA sequence: TGTGCTAGTGCCCTAAGACAGGAAGCTTTCTTT. This rearrangement joins TRBV12-5 to TRBJ1-1; TRBD1 is a possible D gene (5 bases). Germline CDR1 is LGHNT and CDR2 is FRNRAP. The CDR3 has 11 residues. V dropped 7 bases and J dropped 8 bases, with 11 bases sitting between them.

The chain uses TRBV2 and TRBJ2-3; maybe TRBD2 (6 bases). Germline loops: CDR1 SNHLY, CDR2 FYNNEI. The CDR3 consists of 15 residues. V dropped 5 bases and J dropped 0 bases, with 12 bases sitting between them. CDR3 region: CASSLRGISTDTQYF. CDR3 nucleotide sequence: TGTGCCAGCAGTTTACGGGGGATTAGCACAGATACGCAGTATTTT.